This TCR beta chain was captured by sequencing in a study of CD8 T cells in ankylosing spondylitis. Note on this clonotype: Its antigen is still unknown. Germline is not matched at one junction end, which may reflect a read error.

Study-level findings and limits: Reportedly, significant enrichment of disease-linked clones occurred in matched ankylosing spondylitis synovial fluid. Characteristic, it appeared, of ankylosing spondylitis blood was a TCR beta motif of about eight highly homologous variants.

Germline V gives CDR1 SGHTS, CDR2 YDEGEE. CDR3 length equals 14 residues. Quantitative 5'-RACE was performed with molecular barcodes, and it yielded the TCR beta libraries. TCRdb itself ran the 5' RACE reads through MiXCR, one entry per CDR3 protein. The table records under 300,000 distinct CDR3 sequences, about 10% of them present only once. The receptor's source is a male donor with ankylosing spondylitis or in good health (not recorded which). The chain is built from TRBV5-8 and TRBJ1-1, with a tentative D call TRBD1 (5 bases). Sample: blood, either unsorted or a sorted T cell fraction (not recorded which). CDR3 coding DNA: TGTGCCGGCAGCTTGGAGGGGAATTTGGCTGAAGCTTTCTTT. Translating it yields CAGSLEGNLAEAFF.